These 3 T cell receptor beta chains originate from one sample sequenced in a study of post-analysis software for immune sequencing data. Their specific antigens are unknown. Every TCR beta cDNA library bore unique molecular identifiers. TCRdb analysed the PCR reads with MiXCR anew, one entry per CDR3 protein. The profile shows some 890,000 distinct CDR3 sequences, approximately 53% of them singletons. Overall study results and limits: The study found TRBV5-6, TRBV5-1 and TRBV20-1 among a handful of TRBV segments more frequent in patients than controls.

What was sequenced was blood. These receptors were taken from a girl between 10 and 17 years old with multiple sclerosis.

V gene TRBV7-2 combines with J gene TRBJ2-7; 7 nucleotides line up with TRBD1. Germline trimming cut 1 base from V and 2 bases from J; bases unmatched to any gene: 8. The CDR3 is 16 amino acids. The V gene's germline CDR1 is SGHTA and CDR2 FQGNSA. For the CDR3, the DNA is TGTGCCAGCAGCTTAGAGGGGGCCCGATCTACCTACGAGCAGTACTTC. This translates into CASSLEGARSTYEQYF.

This clonotype occurred a few times. The CDR3: CSARDGSSYNEQFF. As DNA, the CDR3 is TGCAGTGCTAGAGACGGGAGCTCCTACAATGAGCAGTTCTTC. The chain joins TRBV20-1 to TRBJ2-1, with a weak D call TRBD2 (6 bases). Between the trimmed V and J ends, which lost 0 bases and 0 bases, there was a span of 6 bases. The germline V gene encodes CDR1 DFQATT and CDR2 SNEGSKA (reference sequence). The CDR3 contains 14 residues.

The chain employs TRBV29-1 and TRBJ2-4; D is unclear. This CDR3 region has 12 residues. Germline V CDR1 and CDR2: SQVTM, ANQGSEA. Trimming pared 1 base from V and 5 bases from J, leaving 6 bases between. CDR3 amino acids: CSVEGIQNIQYF. For the CDR3, the DNA is TGCAGCGTTGAAGGGATTCAAAACATTCAGTACTTC.